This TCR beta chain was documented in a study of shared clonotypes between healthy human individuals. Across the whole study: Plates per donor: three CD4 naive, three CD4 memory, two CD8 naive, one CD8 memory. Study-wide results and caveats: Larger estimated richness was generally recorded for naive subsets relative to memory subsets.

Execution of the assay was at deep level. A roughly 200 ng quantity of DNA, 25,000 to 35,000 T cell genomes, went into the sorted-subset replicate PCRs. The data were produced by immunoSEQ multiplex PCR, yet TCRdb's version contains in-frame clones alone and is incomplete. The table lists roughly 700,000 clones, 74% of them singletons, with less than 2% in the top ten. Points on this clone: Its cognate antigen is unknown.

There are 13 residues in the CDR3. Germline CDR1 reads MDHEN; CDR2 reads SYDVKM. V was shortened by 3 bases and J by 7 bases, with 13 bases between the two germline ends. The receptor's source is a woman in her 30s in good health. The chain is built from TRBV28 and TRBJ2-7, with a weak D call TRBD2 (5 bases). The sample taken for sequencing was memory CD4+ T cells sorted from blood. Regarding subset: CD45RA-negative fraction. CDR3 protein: CASSFLGIGEQYF. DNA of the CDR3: TGTGCCAGCAGTTTTCTCGGGATAGGGGAGCAGTACTTC.